A single sample is the source of the 21 T cell receptor beta chains below, sequenced in a study of blood T cell repertoires in COVID-19. TCRdb keeps only in-frame clones here, not all; method: immunoSEQ multiplex PCR. The data contain under 110,000 clones, about 85% of them singletons. Source material: peripheral blood. The receptors were sampled from an older woman with active or convalescent COVID-19.

The count of this clone is one. This chain links TRBV5-6 with TRBJ1-2; 8 bases line up with TRBD1. Losses at the gene ends were 4 bases for V and 6 bases for J; bases not matched to a gene: 8. This CDR3 spans 14 amino acids. CDR1 SGHDT and CDR2 YYEEEE come from the germline V gene. CDR3 DNA sequence: TGTGCCAGCAGCCCTACGGACAGGGCTGATGGCTACACCTTC. This codes for CASSPTDRADGYTF.

The chain has TRBV6-1 and TRBJ1-1; maybe TRBD1 (6 bases). Germline V lookup: CDR1 MNHNS, CDR2 SASEGT. The CDR3 runs to 15 residues. V lost 2 bases to trimming and J lost 5 bases, with 15 bases between them. CDR3 protein: CASSEPGGGRTEAFF. The CDR3 coding sequence is TGTGCCAGCAGTGAACCTGGGGGGGGCCGGACTGAAGCTTTCTTT.

In its sample, this clone was seen a few times. The genes are TRBV28 and TRBJ1-6; 9 bases match TRBD1. The CDR3 is made up of 16 amino acids. V lost 6 bases, J lost 9 bases, and 12 bases stayed unmatched. CDR1 and CDR2 (germline): MDHEN, SYDVKM. The CDR3 DNA reads as TGTGCCAGCAGGTTGATCACCGGGACAGGGAGTTCACCCCTCCACTTT. It codes for CASRLITGTGSSPLHF. Full variable domain (rest looked up from reference TRBV28 and TRBJ1-6): DVKVTQSSRYLVKRTGEKVFLECVQDMDHENMFWYRQDPGLGLRLIYFSYDVKMKEKGDIPEGYSVSREKKERFSLILESASTNQTSMYLCASRLITGTGSSPLHFGNGTRLTVT.

CDR3 amino acids: CASSPGLAVTDTQYF. CDR3 DNA sequence: TGTGCCAGCAGCCCTGGACTAGCGGTCACAGATACGCAGTATTTT. The gene calls are TRBV7-2 and TRBJ2-3; 10 bases are a match to TRBD2. CDR3 length: 15 residues. The V segment lost 5 bases and the J segment 2 bases; nucleotides outside the gene matches: 4. Germline CDR1 and CDR2: SGHTA and FQGNSA.

The genes are TRBV18 and TRBJ2-1; 9 bases map to TRBD2. J lost 8 bases, V lost 0 bases, and 5 bases had no gene match. The CDR3 length is 15 residues. Germline CDR1 KGHSH, CDR2 LQKENI. This chain's CDR3 is CASSPPAGGPYEQFF. CDR3 sequence (DNA): TGTGCCAGCTCACCACCGGCGGGAGGGCCCTATGAGCAGTTCTTC.

The chain uses TRBV9 and TRBJ2-5; 11 bases match TRBD2. V lost 3 bases, J lost 2 bases, and 9 bases stayed unmatched. Germline CDR1 SGDLS, CDR2 YYNGEE. The CDR3 runs to 17 residues. The chain's CDR3 is CASSASSRTSGQETQYF. For the CDR3, the DNA is TGTGCCAGCAGCGCCTCATCCAGGACTAGCGGGCAAGAGACCCAGTACTTC.

This sequence joins TRBV25-1 and TRBJ2-7; perhaps TRBD2 as D (5 bases). The CDR3 is made up of 11 amino acids. The germline CDR1 and CDR2 sequences are MGHDK and SYGVNS. Trimming pared 7 bases from V and 4 bases from J, leaving 8 bases between. The CDR3: CASTGVYEQYF. CDR3 bases: TGTGCCAGCACCGGGGTTTACGAGCAGTACTTC.

The chain recombines TRBV3-1 (or the pseudogene TRBV3-2) with TRBJ1-4; D unresolved. Trimming removed 0 bases from V and 11 bases from J, with 10 bases in between. CDR3 size: 13 residues. The germline gives CDR1 LGHDT, CDR2 YNNKEL (reference sequence). DNA for the CDR3: TGTGCCAGCAGCCAAGATTCTAGCGCGAAACTGTTTTTT. The encoded protein is CASSQDSSAKLFF.

This chain uses TRBV28 with TRBJ2-7, with D perhaps matching TRBD1 (6 bases). CDR1 and CDR2 (germline): MDHEN, SYDVKM. The CDR3 extends over 11 amino acids. V was trimmed by 5 bases and J by 7 bases, leaving 9 bases between them. CDR3 sequence reads: CASSLQGEQYF. The CDR3 coding sequence is TGTGCCAGCAGTCTCCAGGGGGAGCAGTACTTC.

The chain combines TRBV24-1 with TRBJ2-3; possible D gene TRBD2, 5 bases. This CDR3 spans 13 amino acids. V lost 5 bases and J lost 4, with 9 bases in between. The germline V gene encodes CDR1 KGHDR and CDR2 SFDVKD. CDR3 amino acids: CATSGSGADTQYF. As DNA, the CDR3 is TGTGCCACCAGTGGGAGCGGAGCAGATACGCAGTATTTT.

This rearrangement joins TRBV9 to TRBJ2-5, with 11 bases identical to TRBD2. V shed 9 bases and J 0 bases; nucleotides not matched to a gene: 7. The V gene's germline CDR1 is SGDLS and CDR2 YYNGEE. This CDR3 has 15 residues. The CDR3: CAKGSSGGHQETQYF. The CDR3 nucleotides are TGTGCCAAGGGATCTAGCGGGGGGCACCAAGAGACCCAGTACTTC. The full variable domain, with the rest looked up from reference TRBV9 and TRBJ2-5, is DSGVTQTPKHLITATGQRVTLRCSPRSGDLSVYWYQQSLDQGLQFLIQYYNGEERAKGNILERFSAQQFPDLHSELNLSSLELGDSALYFCAKGSSGGHQETQYFGPGTRLLVL.

The CDR3 loop reads CASSKLSGGTDTQYF. The CDR3 nucleotides read TGTGCCAGCAGTAAACTGAGCGGTGGCACAGATACGCAGTATTTT. The V and J genes are TRBV5-6 and TRBJ2-3, with D possibly being TRBD2 (5 bases). Trimming shortened V by 5 bases and J by 1 base, and 14 bases separated the two germline ends. This CDR3 spans 15 amino acids. Germline CDR1 reads SGHDT; CDR2 reads YYEEEE.

The J gene is TRBJ2-5, the V gene TRBV2; 7 nucleotides match TRBD2. Germline V CDR1 and CDR2: SNHLY, FYNNEI. With 6 bases clipped from V and 2 bases from J, the junction kept 3 bases outside the gene matches. This CDR3 contains 13 residues. DNA for the CDR3: TGTGCCAGCAGGGGAGCGGGGCAAGAGACCCAGTACTTC. This gives the protein CASRGAGQETQYF.

This CDR3 reads CASSLGNTGSYGYTF. CDR3 sequence (DNA): TGCGCCAGCAGCTTGGGGAACACAGGGTCCTATGGCTACACCTTC. The chain employs TRBV5-1 and TRBJ1-2; weak D call: TRBD1 (6 bases). The CDR3 extends over 15 amino acids. CDR1 and CDR2 from the germline V gene are SGHRS and YFSETQ. Trimming removed 0 bases at V and 4 bases at J, with 13 bases between.

The V gene is TRBV11-3, the J gene TRBJ1-1, with TRBD1 as a possible D gene (5 bases). CDR1 and CDR2 (germline): SGHNT, YENEEA. CDR3 length: 16 residues. Trimming left V 1 base short and J 0 bases short, with 12 bases between. CDR3 bases: TGTGCCAGCAGCTTAGGGTCGGGGGTGGTGAACACTGAAGCTTTCTTT. Translating it yields CASSLGSGVVNTEAFF.

The rearrangement joins TRBV18 to TRBJ1-5, with a possible D match to TRBD1 (5 bases). CDR1 and CDR2 from the germline V gene are KGHSH and LQKENI. V lost 3 bases, J lost 2 bases, and 17 bases lay in between. CDR3 length: 17 amino acids. CDR3 nucleotide sequence: TGTGCCAGCTCACCCTCGGGGAGGGGTGAACGCAATCAGCCCCAGCATTTT. Translating it yields CASSPSGRGERNQPQHF.

The chain carries TRBV5-1 and TRBJ1-1; D not certain. V gave up 1 base and J gave up 2 bases, with 12 bases separating them. The CDR3 extends over 15 amino acids. CDR1 is SGHRS, CDR2 YFSETQ, per germline. The CDR3 sequence is CASSLPGQPNTEAFF. DNA of the CDR3: TGCGCCAGCAGCTTGCCTGGGCAGCCCAACACTGAAGCTTTCTTT.

The chain employs TRBV7-8 and TRBJ2-3, with TRBD1 identical over 8 bases. Germline lookup yields CDR1 SGHVS and CDR2 FQNEAQ. This CDR3 has 16 amino acids. After removal of 2 bases from V and 2 bases from J, the junction contained 6 bases not matched to a gene. The CDR3: CASSLRTGQNTDTQYF. CDR3 coding DNA: TGTGCCAGCAGCTTACGGACAGGGCAAAACACAGATACGCAGTATTTT.

This clone occurred once. V usage is TRBV7-2 and J usage is TRBJ1-6; the D is unclear. V was pared by 5 bases and J by 4 bases, with 12 bases between. CDR1 is SGHTA, CDR2 FQGNSA, per germline. The CDR3 consists of 15 residues. The CDR3 is CASSPPGSYNSPLHF. The CDR3, as DNA: TGTGCCAGCAGCCCACCGGGGTCTTATAATTCACCCCTCCACTTT. Variable domain in full (rest from reference TRBV7-2 and TRBJ1-6): GAGVSQSPSNKVTEKGKDVELRCDPISGHTALYWYRQSLGQGLEFLIYFQGNSAPDKSGLPSDRFSAERTGGSVSTLTIQRTQQEDSAVYLCASSPPGSYNSPLHFGNGTRLTVT.

The chain links TRBV4-3 to TRBJ1-2; TRBD1 might be the D (6 bases). Germline V gene data show CDR1 as LGHNA and CDR2 as YSLEER. The V end lost 1 base, the J end lost 6 bases, and 15 bases lay between the germline ends. This CDR3 comprises 15 residues. The CDR3 bases are TGCGCCAGCAGCCAAGGGACAGTATGGAGTGATGGCTACACCTTC. Protein product: CASSQGTVWSDGYTF.

V is TRBV6-1 and J is TRBJ2-3; 11 positions agree with TRBD2. The ends lost 3 bases at V and 6 bases at J; junction bases unmatched: 8. Germline CDR1 and CDR2: MNHNS and SASEGT. The CDR3 totals 16 residues. CDR3 DNA sequence: TGTGCCAGCAGTGAGGGAATAGCGGGGGGGGTCGATACGCAGTATTTT. This sequence encodes CASSEGIAGGVDTQYF.